This TCR beta chain was documented in a study of shared clonotypes between healthy human individuals. Study summary: Per donor, three plates held CD4 naive cells, three held CD4 memory, two held CD8 naive and one held CD8 memory.

Regarding the study as a whole: Donor clonotype sharing was expected to depend on sequencing depth. The sharing of 4% to 5.5% of naive CD4 clonotypes was seen across several donors.

The method was immunoSEQ multiplex PCR; TCRdb's version includes in-frame clones alone and lacks a portion of them. The sample carries about 2.1 million clones, around 93% recorded once. Naive CD8 cells, CD45RO-negative and positively selected for CCR7, excluded terminally differentiated effector memory CD45RA+ cells. Caucasian adults residing in Nashville, Tennessee made up all the donors. The CDR3 extends over 13 amino acids. Germline V gives CDR1 MNHEY, CDR2 SMNVEV (reference sequence). The V end was cut by 4 bases, the J end by 1 base, with 8 bases between. Comment on this clone: Its matching antigen is unknown. This CDR3 is also generated by other DNA sequences in the sample.

The sequenced sample was naive CD8+ T cells from PBMCs. This chain links TRBV27 with TRBJ2-7; perhaps TRBD2 as D (6 bases). The receptor's source is a man between 18 and 35 years old in good health. Some clones in this sample may be carry-over from other donors' samples. The CDR3 loop is CASSWGGSYEQYF. The CDR3 DNA sequence: TGTGCCAGCAGTTGGGGAGGATCCTACGAGCAGTACTTC.